Each of the 10 T cell receptor beta chains below was sequenced from the same sample in a study of T-cell memory formation after mild COVID-19. Each CDR3 protein is one row after TCRdb ran MiXCR on the 5' RACE reads. The sample contains about 140,000 distinct CDR3 sequences, 14% of which appear only once. Material: PBMCs or a T cell subset sorted from them (not recorded which). Receptors were obtained from an adult woman who had mild COVID-19 (a few samples of this study predate the infection). Cell type and time point are not known.

The gene calls are TRBV12-3 or TRBV12-4 and TRBJ1-1; no firm D call. Trimming left V 6 bases short and J 2 bases short, with 10 bases between. CDR3 length equals 13 residues. The CDR3 DNA reads as TGTGCCAGCAGCCCGACTCCCAACACTGAAGCTTTCTTT. Residues: CASSPTPNTEAFF.

The chain couples TRBV11-2 to TRBJ1-2; weak D call: TRBD1 (5 bases). The CDR3 totals 14 residues. Trimming cost V 5 bases and J 4 bases, with 14 bases left between them. Per germline, CDR1 SGHAT and CDR2 FQNNGV. The chain's CDR3 is CASSLASGTYGYTF. CDR3 DNA sequence: TGTGCCAGCAGCCTCGCAAGCGGGACCTATGGCTACACCTTC.

This CDR3 is CASRDWDRGWTEAFF. The CDR3, as DNA: TGCGCCAGCAGGGATTGGGACAGGGGATGGACTGAAGCTTTCTTT. The gene calls are TRBV5-1 and TRBJ1-1; TRBD1 aligns across 10 bases. Germline CDR1 reads SGHRS; CDR2 reads YFSETQ. After removal of 5 bases from V and 5 bases from J, the junction contained 9 bases not matched to a gene. This CDR3 is built from 15 residues.

This clonotype has just a few counts. The chain combines TRBV2 with TRBJ1-4; 10 nucleotides line up with TRBD1. Losses at the gene ends were 7 bases for V and 7 bases for J; bases not matched to a gene: 12. This CDR3 spans 16 amino acids. Per the germline V gene, CDR1 is SNHLY and CDR2 is FYNNEI. CDR3 sequence (DNA): TGTGCCAGCAACGGAAGGGGACAGGGGCCGAGTGAAAAACTGTTTTTT. It is translated as CASNGRGQGPSEKLFF.

This clonotype was seen a handful of times. The chain carries TRBV27 and TRBJ2-1, with 10 positions matching TRBD2. Trimming removed 3 bases from V and 5 bases from J; junction bases left unmatched: 7. Germline CDR1 MNHEY, CDR2 SMNVEV (reference sequence). The CDR3 has 16 amino acids. The CDR3 reads CASSFGLAVVDNEQFF. As DNA, the CDR3 is TGTGCCAGCAGTTTCGGACTAGCGGTTGTGGACAATGAGCAGTTCTTC.

This clonotype was seen more than once but under ten times. The rearrangement links TRBV2 to TRBJ2-2; 9 bases are a match to TRBD1. After removal of 10 bases from V and 2 bases from J, the junction contained 8 bases not matched to a gene. Germline V gene sequence: CDR1 SNHLY, CDR2 FYNNEI. This CDR3 contains 15 residues. The CDR3 sequence: CATPRGQGNTGELFF. The CDR3 nucleotides are TGTGCCACCCCCAGGGGACAGGGTAACACCGGGGAGCTGTTTTTT.

The gene calls are TRBV4-1 and TRBJ1-1, with 9 bases fitting TRBD1. CDR3 length: 15 residues. V lost 4 bases and J lost 5; bases outside the gene matches: 8. Germline lookup yields CDR1 MGHRA and CDR2 YSYEKL. DNA for the CDR3: TGCGCCAGCAGCCGCCGAACAGGGGGCTTTACTGAAGCTTTCTTT. As protein: CASSRRTGGFTEAFF.

The V gene is TRBV7-6, the J gene TRBJ2-3; 9 bases agree with TRBD2. Germline CDR1 is SGHVS and CDR2 is FNYEAQ. With V trimmed by 2 bases and J by 3 bases, 3 bases remained unmatched. The CDR3 sequence is 15 residues long. The CDR3 DNA is TGTGCCAGCAGCTTACCGGGACTAGCAACAGATACGCAGTATTTT. Translation: CASSLPGLATDTQYF.

The chain links TRBV12-3 or TRBV12-4 to TRBJ2-5; D might be TRBD1 (5 bases). The CDR3 contains 16 residues. With 8 bases removed from V and 0 bases from J, the gap between germline ends came to 19 bases. CDR3 in amino acids: CASSPLNRQYQETQYF. CDR3 coding DNA: TGTGCCAGCTCGCCCCTCAACAGACAGTACCAAGAGACCCAGTACTTC.

Only one count was recorded for this clonotype. An end of the junction does not agree with germline; a read error may underlie this. The chain employs TRBV4-1 and TRBJ1-1; the D gene is possibly TRBD1 (5 bases). CDR3 size: 16 residues. Germline lookup yields CDR1 MGHRA and CDR2 YSYEKL. In DNA, the CDR3 is TGCGCCAGCAGCCAAGAGAGGGGTGGCGGTGGCACTGGAGCTTTCTTT. This encodes CASSQERGGGGTGAFF.